The 8 T cell receptor beta chains reported below all come from one sample, sequenced in a study of CXCR4 blockade with PD-1 therapy in pancreatic cancer. Sequenced by immunoSEQ multiplex PCR; TCRdb stores in-frame clones only, minus some. The data contain more than 15,000 clones, around three quarters of them singletons. Sequencing input: tumor tissue. The receptors were gathered from a human donor with pancreatic ductal adenocarcinoma.

The table lists this clone with a few counts. This rearrangement joins TRBV7-5 to TRBJ1-4; the D call TRBD1 from the table was never checked on the DNA. TRBV7-5 is a pseudogene. The CDR3 sequence is 15 residues long. CDR3 amino acids: CASSPVTGDNEKLFF. CDR3 nucleotide sequence: TGTGCCAGCAGCCCGGTGACAGGGGATAATGAAAAACTGTTTTTT.

This rearrangement joins TRBV10-3 to TRBJ2-7; no definite D call. Trimming took 0 bases from V and 4 from J, leaving 7 bases between them. CDR1 is ENHRY, CDR2 SYGVKD, per germline. The CDR3 loop spans 13 amino acids. Written as DNA, the CDR3 is TGTGCCATCAGTGAGTCGATCGCTTACGAGCAGTACTTC. As protein: CAISESIAYEQYF.

This chain joins TRBV28 and TRBJ1-4; D unclear. The CDR3 spans 14 residues. Germline CDR1 MDHEN, CDR2 SYDVKM. Trimming stripped 6 bases from V and 10 bases from J, with 18 bases between. CDR3: CASRAPAGSVKLFF. The CDR3 DNA follows: TGTGCCAGCAGGGCCCCGGCAGGTTCAGTAAAACTGTTTTTT.

The chain carries TRBV29-1 and TRBJ2-3, with TRBD2 as a possible D gene (5 bases). The CDR3 is 13 amino acids. The V gene lost 6 bases and the J gene lost 0 bases, with 10 bases spanning the gap. Germline CDR1 reads SQVTM; CDR2 reads ANQGSEA. The CDR3 loop is CSVWTASTDTQYF. DNA for the CDR3: TGCAGCGTCTGGACTGCTAGCACAGATACGCAGTATTTT.

This rearrangement joins TRBV28 to TRBJ1-4; D is perhaps TRBD1 (5 bases). V gave up 5 bases and J gave up 10 bases, with 11 bases separating them. The CDR3 consists of 12 residues. CDR1 is MDHEN and CDR2 is SYDVKM in the germline V gene. This CDR3 reads CASSPPRGKLFF. The DNA for the CDR3 is TGTGCCAGCAGTCCACCTAGGGGAAAACTGTTTTTT.

The rearrangement uses TRBV18 and TRBJ2-2; D ambiguous. The CDR3 totals 15 residues. V lost 5 bases and J lost 3, with 13 bases in between. CDR1 and CDR2 (germline): KGHSH, LQKENI. In DNA, the CDR3 is TGTGCCAGCTCAAGTAAGGAAAAGGACACCGGGGAGCTGTTTTTT. Protein: CASSSKEKDTGELFF.

The chain combines TRBV7-6 with TRBJ2-7; D possibly corresponds to TRBD2 (6 bases). CDR3 length: 14 residues. Trimming pared 6 bases from V and 0 bases from J, leaving 12 bases between. The germline V gene has CDR1 SGHVS and CDR2 FNYEAQ. The CDR3 is CASSLGRDSYEQYF. The CDR3 DNA is TGTGCCAGCAGTCTTGGGCGGGACTCCTACGAGCAGTACTTC.

The chain recombines TRBV18 with TRBJ1-5, with TRBD1 identical over 7 bases. The J segment lost 2 bases and the V segment lost 3 bases, leaving 16 bases of the junction unmatched. Germline-derived CDR1 and CDR2 are KGHSH and LQKENI. The CDR3 is 19 residues long. The CDR3 is CASSPEAQGRVIGNQPQHF. The CDR3 nucleotides read TGTGCCAGCTCACCTGAGGCACAGGGGAGGGTTATAGGCAATCAGCCCCAGCATTTT.